This TCR beta chain was obtained from a study of beta chain features in type 1 diabetes. From germline, CDR1 is ENHRY and CDR2 SYGVKD. The length of the CDR3 is 14 residues. V lost 2 bases and J 1 base, leaving 8 bases between the germline ends. This clone was observed at least ten times. Since all of the isolated RNA was reverse transcribed, expressed TCRB transcripts were what got sequenced. Sequencing was performed with immunoSEQ multiplex PCR; in TCRdb, only in-frame clones are kept and a portion is missing. The table lists 620,000 or so clones, roughly 16% of them singletons. The V gene is TRBV10-3, the J gene TRBJ1-1; D not certain. Input material: naive CD4+ T cells from blood. This TCR derives from a man between 18 and 35 years old in good health. The CDR3 here is CAISEVRKNTEAFF. The DNA of the CDR3 is TGTGCCATCAGTGAGGTCCGTAAGAACACTGAAGCTTTCTTT.